The next 26 T cell receptor beta chains were all read from a single sample in a study of T-cell memory formation after mild COVID-19. TCRdb analysed the 5' RACE reads with MiXCR anew, one entry per CDR3 protein. The top ten hold around 13% of the sample, which has almost 550,000 distinct CDR3 sequences, roughly 21% seen once. The sample taken for sequencing was PBMCs or a T cell subset sorted from them (not recorded which). The receptors shown here come from an adult woman who had mild COVID-19 (a few samples of this study predate the infection). Cell type and time point are not known.

The chain uses TRBV12-3 or TRBV12-4 and TRBJ2-1, with 9 bases fitting TRBD2. CDR3 length: 14 residues. V was clipped by 6 bases and J by 4 bases; unmatched bases: 4. The CDR3 loop reads CASSRTSAYNEQFF. CDR3 sequence (DNA): TGTGCCAGCAGCCGGACTAGCGCGTACAATGAGCAGTTCTTC.

This clonotype has a single count. V gene TRBV20-1 combines with J gene TRBJ1-6, with TRBD1 identical over 9 bases. The junction had 8 bases not matched to a gene; V was cut back by 4 bases and J by 10 bases. Germline-derived CDR1 and CDR2 are DFQATT and SNEGSKA (reference sequence). CDR3 length: 14 amino acids. This CDR3 reads CSATTGTGLSPLHF. The CDR3 coding sequence is TGCAGTGCTACCACCGGGACAGGGCTATCACCCCTCCACTTT.

This clonotype was seen a few times. The chain links TRBV20-1 to TRBJ2-3; unclear D gene. The CDR3 loop spans 15 amino acids. Germline V gene lookup returns CDR1 DFQATT and CDR2 SNEGSKA (reference sequence). Trimming shortened V by 0 bases and J by 1 base, and 11 bases separated the two germline ends. The CDR3 sequence is CSARDPTERTDTQYF. DNA of the CDR3: TGCAGTGCTAGAGACCCGACCGAACGCACAGATACGCAGTATTTT.

This clonotype was seen once. The chain combines TRBV15 with TRBJ2-3, with D perhaps TRBD1 (6 bases). V lost 5 bases and J lost 1, with 16 bases in between. This CDR3 is 16 amino acids long. Germline V gene lookup returns CDR1 LNHNV and CDR2 YYDKDF (reference sequence). CDR3 bases: TGTGCCACCAGCCGACCAACAGGGCTGGGCACAGATACGCAGTATTTT. This gives the protein CATSRPTGLGTDTQYF.

The table lists this clonotype with a few counts. The J gene is TRBJ1-1, the V gene TRBV4-1, with D perhaps TRBD1 (5 bases). The V gene's germline CDR1 is MGHRA and CDR2 YSYEKL. The V end lost 0 bases, the J end lost 7 bases, and 15 bases lay between the germline ends. This CDR3 has 15 residues. CDR3 DNA sequence: TGCGCCAGCAGCCAAGATCAGGGCCAGTGGGTTGAAGCTTTCTTT. Translating gives CASSQDQGQWVEAFF.

A few counts support this clonotype. The rearrangement uses TRBV6-1 and TRBJ2-1; no clear D gene. Germline CDR1 and CDR2: MNHNS and SASEGT. Trimming removed 6 bases at V and 0 bases at J, with 15 bases between. The CDR3 is 16 amino acids. DNA for the CDR3: TGTGCCAGCAGGACAACCGGGCTGGGCTCCTACAATGAGCAGTTCTTC. Residues: CASRTTGLGSYNEQFF.

This clonotype appeared many times. The chain couples TRBV7-8 to TRBJ2-3; D is uncertain. The V end was cut by 6 bases, the J end by 2 bases, with 9 bases between. The germline V gene encodes CDR1 SGHVS and CDR2 FQNEAQ. CDR3 length: 13 amino acids. CDR3 region: CASSARITDTQYF. The DNA of the CDR3 is TGTGCCAGCAGTGCTCGTATCACAGATACGCAGTATTTT.

This clonotype was counted a few times. The chain has TRBV29-1 and TRBJ2-7, with 9 bases lining up with TRBD1. This CDR3 comprises 14 residues. The V and J ends lost 3 bases and 6 bases, in that order; junction bases with no gene match: 9. The germline CDR1 and CDR2 sequences are SQVTM and ANQGSEA. The CDR3: CSVENRGQVGEQYF. In DNA, the CDR3 is TGCAGCGTTGAGAACAGGGGGCAGGTGGGCGAGCAGTACTTC.

The V gene is TRBV5-5, the J gene TRBJ2-6, with D maybe TRBD2 (5 bases). Trimming pared 4 bases from V and 0 bases from J, leaving 11 bases between. This CDR3 region has 16 residues. The V gene's germline CDR1 is SGHKS and CDR2 YYEKEE (reference sequence). The CDR3 DNA reads TGTGCCAGCAGCCGGTTGGGAGTCTCTGGGGCCAACGTCCTGACTTTC. It specifies CASSRLGVSGANVLTF.

This clonotype was seen a handful of times. The V and J genes are TRBV5-1 and TRBJ2-2; unclear D gene. The germline gives CDR1 SGHRS, CDR2 YFSETQ. The CDR3 contains 16 residues. Deletions cut 0 bases from V and 2 bases from J, with 11 bases between. The CDR3, as DNA: TGCGCCAGCAGCTTGGATTCGGCTAAAAACACCGGGGAGCTGTTTTTT. Its translation is CASSLDSAKNTGELFF.

This clonotype was seen a few times. This chain links TRBV18 with TRBJ2-5; TRBD1 or TRBD2 may be the D gene (6 bases each). This CDR3 is built from 15 residues. The V gene's germline CDR1 is KGHSH and CDR2 LQKENI. V was shortened by 3 bases and J by 5 bases, with 16 bases between the two germline ends. In DNA, the CDR3 is TGTGCCAGCTCACCCCCGGAGGGGGGTTCGGAGACCCAGTACTTC. Protein product: CASSPPEGGSETQYF.

This clonotype was detected only a few times. The chain is built from TRBV15 and TRBJ1-1; D uncertain. This CDR3 has 15 residues. Trimming stripped 2 bases from V and 3 bases from J, with 13 bases between. Looked up from germline, CDR1 is LNHNV and CDR2 is YYDKDF (reference sequence). CDR3 loop: CATSRNVPSHTEAFF. The CDR3 nucleotides read TGTGCCACCAGCAGAAATGTGCCCAGCCACACTGAAGCTTTCTTT.

The rearrangement links TRBV20-1 to TRBJ2-1; D uncertain. The germline gives CDR1 DFQATT, CDR2 SNEGSKA (reference sequence). V lost 4 bases to trimming and J lost 8 bases, with 6 bases between them. The CDR3 is 10 amino acids. The DNA of the CDR3 is TGCAGTGCTATGGTTTATGAGCAGTTCTTC. It yields the protein CSAMVYEQFF.

This chain uses TRBV20-1 with TRBJ2-1; 9 nucleotides line up with TRBD2. V lost 3 bases, J lost 3 bases, and 3 bases stayed unmatched. The CDR3 consists of 14 residues. Germline V gene data show CDR1 as DFQATT and CDR2 as SNEGSKA (reference sequence). CDR3 region: CSARAGGLYNEQFF. The DNA of the CDR3 is TGCAGTGCTAGGGCGGGAGGGCTCTACAATGAGCAGTTCTTC.

This clonotype has just a few counts. The chain joins TRBV7-2 to TRBJ1-5; TRBD1 agrees at 7 bases. This CDR3 is built from 15 residues. Germline CDR1 and CDR2: SGHTA and FQGNSA. J was trimmed by 9 bases and V by 1 base; bases with no gene match: 9. The CDR3 sequence: CASSLGGQGGMPQHF. The DNA of the CDR3 is TGTGCCAGCAGCTTAGGGGGCCAGGGGGGGATGCCCCAGCATTTT.

CDR3 in amino acids: CASRPFIGRELNTEAFF. In DNA, the CDR3 is TGTGCCAGCAGGCCTTTCATCGGGAGGGAACTGAACACTGAAGCTTTCTTT. The chain joins TRBV6-5 to TRBJ1-1; D call uncertain. Germline-derived CDR1 and CDR2 are MNHEY and SVGAGI. Trimming removed 6 bases from V and 0 bases from J, with 20 bases in between. The CDR3 is 17 amino acids.

V is TRBV5-1 and J is TRBJ2-7; 10 nucleotides align to TRBD1. In germline, CDR1 is SGHRS, CDR2 YFSETQ. V trimming: 5 bases; J trimming: 6 bases; junction bases outside the gene matches: 5. There are 13 residues in the CDR3. This CDR3 reads CASRGQGVFEQYF. The CDR3 DNA follows: TGCGCCAGCAGAGGACAGGGGGTGTTCGAGCAGTACTTC.

The chain employs TRBV11-2 and TRBJ2-2; D ambiguous. Germline CDR1 reads SGHAT; CDR2 reads FQNNGV. Trimming stripped 5 bases from V and 8 bases from J, with 9 bases between. CDR3 length: 12 amino acids. The CDR3 loop reads CASSPYRGELFF. The CDR3 DNA reads TGTGCCAGCAGCCCATATAGGGGGGAGCTGTTTTTT.

The CDR3 loop is CASSSRDRGADTQYF. CDR3 DNA: TGTGCCAGCAGCTCCCGGGACAGGGGGGCAGATACGCAGTATTTT. The gene calls are TRBV7-2 and TRBJ2-3; 11 nucleotides match TRBD1. The CDR3 length is 15 residues. Germline assignment: CDR1 SGHTA and CDR2 FQGNSA. The J segment lost 4 bases and the V segment lost 4 bases, leaving 4 bases of the junction unmatched.

In its sample, this clonotype was seen many times. The V and J genes are TRBV12-3 or TRBV12-4 and TRBJ2-7; no firm D call. CDR3 length equals 13 residues. V lost 3 bases, J lost 3 bases, and 9 bases lay in between. Here the CDR3 reads CASSLSSLYEQYF. CDR3 coding DNA: TGTGCCAGCAGTTTGAGTTCGCTCTACGAGCAGTACTTC.

This clonotype came up a few times. V and J are TRBV4-2 and TRBJ2-3; D may be TRBD2 (5 bases). V was clipped by 0 bases and J by 0 bases, with 13 bases between them. Looked up from germline, CDR1 is LGHNA and CDR2 is YNFKEQ. The CDR3 runs 17 residues. CDR3 protein: CASSQESPRASTDTQYF. The CDR3 nucleotides read TGTGCCAGCAGCCAAGAGTCACCGCGGGCAAGCACAGATACGCAGTATTTT.

The CDR3 protein is CASSPPGEDNEKLFF. For the CDR3, the DNA is TGTGCCAGCAGCCCGCCGGGTGAAGATAATGAAAAACTGTTTTTT. V is TRBV7-9 and J is TRBJ1-4; D unclear. The CDR3 is made up of 15 amino acids. V dropped 5 bases and J dropped 4 bases, with 14 bases sitting between them. In germline, CDR1 is SEHNR, CDR2 FQNEAQ (reference sequence).

This clonotype was recorded a few times. The chain recombines TRBV7-9 with TRBJ2-2; D not resolved. The CDR3 runs to 15 residues. The ends were cut back, 7 bases at V and 4 bases at J, with 16 bases in the middle. CDR1 and CDR2 from the germline V gene are SEHNR and FQNEAQ (reference sequence). DNA for the CDR3: TGTGCCAGCACCCTACCACCGATGGGCACCGGGGAGCTGTTTTTT. Protein product: CASTLPPMGTGELFF.

V usage is TRBV5-1 and J usage is TRBJ2-7; 7 bases map to TRBD1. Germline loops: CDR1 SGHRS, CDR2 YFSETQ. The trim removed 4 bases at V and 2 bases at J, leaving 9 bases unmatched. This CDR3 contains 15 residues. The CDR3 loop is CASSLGDRDAYEQYF. In nucleotides, the CDR3 is TGCGCCAGCAGCCTCGGAGACAGGGACGCCTACGAGCAGTACTTC.

The rearrangement joins TRBV6-5 to TRBJ1-3, with D unclear. Germline V gene lookup returns CDR1 MNHEY and CDR2 SVGAGI. The CDR3 is 15 residues long. V was shortened by 0 bases and J by 4 bases, with 10 bases between the two germline ends. The CDR3 here is CASSYSWGEGNTIYF. The CDR3 coding sequence is TGTGCCAGCAGTTACTCGTGGGGAGAGGGAAACACCATATATTTT.

The chain couples TRBV20-1 to TRBJ1-1; D possibly corresponds to TRBD1 (5 bases). Looked up from germline, CDR1 is DFQATT and CDR2 is SNEGSKA (reference sequence). CDR3 size: 14 residues. The germline V and J ends were trimmed by 6 bases and 1 base, with 15 bases remaining between them. The CDR3 reads CSAQMGQANTEAFF. The CDR3 region has the DNA TGCAGTGCCCAGATGGGGCAGGCGAACACTGAAGCTTTCTTT.